Listed here are 11 T cell receptor beta chains from one sample, sequenced in a study of OX40 agonist ivuxolimab in advanced cancers. Clones were read by immunoSEQ multiplex PCR, and TCRdb kept only the in-frame ones, dropping some. The sample records 50,000 to 65,000 clones, roughly 91% being singletons. Specimen: CD4+ or CD8+ T cells sorted from blood, collected in a trial of the OX40 agonist ivuxolimab. The receptors shown here come from an adult with an advanced solid tumor such as melanoma, head and neck, liver or kidney cancer.

The J gene is TRBJ2-1, the V gene TRBV5-1; 14 bases are a match to TRBD2. The length of the CDR3 is 15 residues. Trimming cost V 4 bases and J 9 bases; bases outside gene matches: 6. Germline CDR1 reads SGHRS; CDR2 reads YFSETQ. CDR3 sequence reads: CASSLNGLAGGEQFF. CDR3 in DNA: TGCGCCAGCAGCCTAAATGGACTAGCGGGAGGTGAGCAGTTCTTC. The whole variable domain, remainder taken from reference TRBV5-1 and TRBJ2-1, is KAGVTQTPRYLIKTRGQQVTLSCSPISGHRSVSWYQQTPGQGLQFLFEYFSETQRNKGNFPGRFSGRQFSNSRSEMNVSTLELGDSALYLCASSLNGLAGGEQFFGPGTRLTVL.

This chain uses TRBV28 with TRBJ2-2; D tentatively fits TRBD1 or TRBD2 (6 bases each). CDR1 and CDR2 from the germline V gene are MDHEN and SYDVKM. V was trimmed by 3 bases and J by 3 bases, leaving 20 bases between them. The length of the CDR3 is 18 residues. CDR3 nucleotides: TGTGCCAGCAGTTTCGGGACATCGGTGGAGGGGTACACCGGGGAGCTGTTTTTT. This translates into CASSFGTSVEGYTGELFF.

This clone showed up just once. The chain combines TRBV30 with TRBJ2-7; no clear D. The CDR3 loop spans 13 amino acids. Germline V gene sequence: CDR1 GTSNPN, CDR2 SVGIG (reference sequence). Trimming removed 1 base at V and 4 bases at J, with 11 bases between. CDR3 DNA sequence: TGTGCCTGGAGTGAGTCATACATGTACGAGCAGTACTTC. This codes for CAWSESYMYEQYF. The entire variable domain, with the rest obtained from reference TRBV30 and TRBJ2-7, is as follows: SQTIHQWPATLVQPVGSPLSLECTVEGTSNPNLYWYRQAAGRGLQLLFYSVGIGQISSEVPQNLSASRPQDRQFILSSKKLLLSDSGFYLCAWSESYMYEQYFGPGTRLTVT.

The V call is TRBV6-1, the J call TRBJ2-7; TRBD2 aligns across 15 bases. V lost 4 bases, J lost 2 bases, and 9 bases stayed unmatched. This CDR3 spans 18 amino acids. The germline V gene has CDR1 MNHNS and CDR2 SASEGT. The CDR3 is CASSAPGLAGGFPYEQYF. CDR3 in DNA: TGTGCCAGCAGTGCACCGGGACTAGCGGGAGGATTCCCCTACGAGCAGTACTTC.

This clone occurred once. The CDR3 sequence: CASRTDTQYF. CDR3 nucleotide sequence: TGTGCCAGCAGGACCGATACGCAGTATTTT. J is TRBJ2-3 and V is TRBV6-1; D is unclear. The CDR3 has 10 residues. The germline V gene has CDR1 MNHNS and CDR2 SASEGT. The germline V and J ends were trimmed by 6 bases and 6 bases, with 4 bases remaining between them.

This clone was seen a handful of times. The chain carries TRBV13 and TRBJ1-2, with 7 bases that match TRBD1. Germline trimming cut 5 bases from V and 7 bases from J; bases unmatched to any gene: 7. CDR3 size: 13 residues. From germline, CDR1 is PRHDT and CDR2 FYEKMQ (reference sequence). CDR3: CASSLQGLLGYTF. CDR3 nucleotide sequence: TGTGCCAGCAGCCTACAGGGGCTACTTGGCTACACCTTC.

The genes are TRBV4-1 and TRBJ2-7, with TRBD2 identical over 9 bases. The germline V gene has CDR1 MGHRA and CDR2 YSYEKL. The CDR3 runs 15 residues. V shed 8 bases, J shed 2 bases, and the junction held 10 bases outside the gene matches. The CDR3 DNA reads as TGCGCCAGCGCCGAACGGAGCGGGAGGCCCTACGAGCAGTACTTC. Its protein is CASAERSGRPYEQYF.

The V gene is TRBV2, the J gene TRBJ2-3; 9 bases fit TRBD2. Unmatched junction bases numbered 4, after V lost 3 bases and J lost 0 bases. The CDR3 spans 16 residues. Germline CDR1 is SNHLY and CDR2 is FYNNEI. For the CDR3, the DNA is TGTGCCAGCAGTGACCCTAGCGGGGATAGCACAGATACGCAGTATTTT. Translation gives CASSDPSGDSTDTQYF.

The V gene is TRBV6-5, the J gene TRBJ2-1; 10 positions match TRBD2. The CDR3 length is 16 residues. The V segment lost 4 bases and the J segment 4 bases; nucleotides outside the gene matches: 7. Germline V CDR1 and CDR2: MNHEY, SVGAGI. Written as DNA, the CDR3 is TGTGCCAGCAGTTTGGGAGCGGGAGGGCCATACAATGAGCAGTTCTTC. Encoded protein: CASSLGAGGPYNEQFF.

Points on this clone: Other DNA sequences in this specimen translate into the identical CDR3. The V call is TRBV19, the J call TRBJ1-1; no definite D call. Germline loops: CDR1 LNHDA, CDR2 SQIVND (reference sequence). The CDR3 totals 13 residues. V lost 1 base to trimming and J lost 2 bases, with 5 bases between them. The CDR3 spells CASSIGGNTEAFF. The CDR3 region has the DNA TGTGCCAGTAGTATAGGGGGAAACACTGAAGCTTTCTTT.

The chain uses TRBV29-1 and TRBJ1-2; 7 bases map to TRBD1. The V and J ends lost 6 bases and 5 bases, in that order; junction bases with no gene match: 9. The CDR3 spans 13 residues. Germline lookup yields CDR1 SQVTM and CDR2 ANQGSEA. CDR3 region: CSVQLRQGYGYTF. DNA for the CDR3: TGCAGCGTCCAACTTCGACAGGGTTATGGCTACACCTTC.